By proportion, the clone carrying this T cell receptor beta chain is medium-sized. Its target is unknown. This sample is drawn from a study of metastatic and nonmetastatic thyroid tumors. Study information: Repertoire comparison spanned blood and tumor or nodule tissue of malignant and benign thyroid patients.

After removal of 5 bases from V and 5 bases from J, the junction contained 5 bases not matched to a gene. The germline V gene encodes CDR1 MNHNS and CDR2 SASEGT. There are 14 residues in the CDR3. MiXCR reprocessed the PCR reads for TCRdb. The sample consists of roughly 24,000 clones, around a fifth of them appearing once. Study-level findings and limits: For both blood and tumor, malignant thyroid tumors reportedly showed significantly higher TCR beta diversity than benign nodules did.

Among the patients, none had received any treatment before thyroid surgery. The material sequenced was blood. The V gene is TRBV6-1, the J gene TRBJ1-5, with 8 positions matching TRBD1. This clonotype was obtained from a male donor with papillary thyroid cancer or a benign thyroid nodule (not recorded which). Some clones in this sample may be carry-over from other donors' samples. The CDR3 DNA follows: TGTGCCAGCAGTCGGACAGGGAGCGATCAGCCCCAGCATTTT. This translates into CASSRTGSDQPQHF.